Listed here are 25 T cell receptor beta chains from one sample, sequenced in a study of T cell repertoires in ileal Crohn's disease. Produced via immunoSEQ multiplex PCR; TCRdb's table is partial and in-frame only. The sample lists roughly 2,400 clones; 92% were seen once. Sequenced sample: ileal tissue. The receptor source for this set is an adult with Crohn's disease.

V and J are TRBV13 and TRBJ2-2; 8 positions match TRBD2. CDR1 and CDR2 from the germline V gene are PRHDT and FYEKMQ (reference sequence). J gave up 9 bases and V 1 base, and 7 bases lay outside the gene matches. The CDR3 is made up of 15 amino acids. The chain's CDR3 is CASSLDGGGPRELFF. The CDR3 bases are TGTGCCAGCAGCTTAGACGGGGGGGGGCCCCGGGAGCTGTTTTTT.

V is TRBV28 and J is TRBJ2-5; D may be TRBD2 (5 bases). CDR1 MDHEN and CDR2 SYDVKM come from the germline V gene. V was pared by 6 bases and J by 5 bases, with 16 bases between. This CDR3 has 14 residues. CDR3 loop: CASSAPRGWETQYF. DNA of the CDR3: TGTGCCAGCAGCGCTCCCCGGGGTTGGGAGACCCAGTACTTC.

This clone turned up a few times. The V gene is TRBV10-3, the J gene TRBJ1-5; TRBD1 matches at 7 bases. The CDR3 consists of 16 residues. The germline CDR1 and CDR2 sequences are ENHRY and SYGVKD. V was pared by 2 bases and J by 0 bases, with 4 bases of the junction left unmatched. The CDR3 spells CAISEGGQYSNQPQHF. CDR3 sequence (DNA): TGTGCCATCAGTGAGGGGGGACAGTATAGCAATCAGCCCCAGCATTTT.

The chain is built from TRBV30 and TRBJ1-2, with 9 positions matching TRBD1. Looked up from germline, CDR1 is GTSNPN and CDR2 is SVGIG (reference sequence). CDR3 size: 12 residues. With V trimmed by 7 bases and J by 4 bases, 4 bases remained unmatched. This CDR3 reads CASRTGVYGYTF. The CDR3 DNA sequence: TGTGCCTCCCGGACAGGGGTCTATGGCTACACCTTC.

The chain recombines TRBV30 with TRBJ2-3, with TRBD2 identical over 14 bases. The germline CDR1 and CDR2 sequences are GTSNPN and SVGIG (reference sequence). CDR3 length equals 16 residues. The junction had 5 bases not matched to a gene; V was cut back by 2 bases and J by 4 bases. CDR3 residues: CAWSPLTSGGADTQYF. CDR3 in DNA: TGTGCCTGGAGTCCTCTGACTAGCGGGGGGGCAGATACGCAGTATTTT.

This chain connects TRBV7-2 to TRBJ2-7; TRBD2 agrees at 12 bases. V trimming: 3 bases; J trimming: 4 bases; junction bases outside the gene matches: 4. This CDR3 is built from 15 residues. In germline, CDR1 is SGHTA, CDR2 FQGNSA. The CDR3 sequence is CASSFFGLAGYEQYF. CDR3 bases: TGTGCCAGCAGCTTTTTCGGACTAGCGGGATACGAGCAGTACTTC.

The sample holds one count of this clone. The chain joins TRBV15 to TRBJ2-7, with a possible D match to TRBD1 (5 bases). The CDR3 has 14 residues. V shed 2 bases and J shed 3 bases, with 11 bases lying between them. Germline assignment: CDR1 LNHNV and CDR2 YYDKDF (reference sequence). In nucleotides, the CDR3 is TGTGCCACCAGCAGATGGGGCAGGAACTACGAGCAGTACTTC. This sequence encodes CATSRWGRNYEQYF.

The genes are TRBV27 and TRBJ2-5; no definite D call. The germline V gene encodes CDR1 MNHEY and CDR2 SMNVEV (reference sequence). Trimming shortened V by 0 bases and J by 1 base, and 6 bases separated the two germline ends. This CDR3 has 14 residues. This CDR3 is CASSLSVSQETQYF. The CDR3 DNA follows: TGTGCCAGCAGTTTATCGGTCAGCCAAGAGACCCAGTACTTC.

The J gene is TRBJ2-3, the V gene TRBV11-2; D gene unclear. CDR3 length: 14 residues. Germline values: CDR1 SGHAT, CDR2 FQNNGV. V was trimmed by 5 bases and J by 4 bases, leaving 13 bases between them. The CDR3 spells CASSTNRVSDTQYF. As DNA, the CDR3 is TGTGCCAGCAGCACAAACCGGGTTTCAGATACGCAGTATTTT.

The CDR3 loop reads CASRGTSLNTGELFF. CDR3 coding DNA: TGTGCCAGTAGGGGGACTAGCCTTAACACCGGGGAGCTGTTTTTT. The rearrangement links TRBV19 to TRBJ2-2; 9 nucleotides align to TRBD2. The germline gives CDR1 LNHDA, CDR2 SQIVND (reference sequence). V lost 6 bases, J lost 2 bases, and 4 bases stayed unmatched. CDR3 length equals 15 residues.

The DNA of the CDR3 is TGCGCCAGCAGCGCGAGACCCAGACAGGCAGAACAAGAGACCCAGTACTTC. Its translation: CASSARPRQAEQETQYF. This rearrangement joins TRBV4-1 to TRBJ2-5; D perhaps matches TRBD1 (6 bases). The CDR3 length is 17 residues. V was clipped by 5 bases and J by 2 bases, with 21 bases between them. Per germline, CDR1 MGHRA and CDR2 YSYEKL.

This clone appeared once. This chain joins TRBV7-2 and TRBJ2-3, with D possibly TRBD2 on 5 matching bases. V lost 4 bases, J lost 4 bases, and 18 bases lay in between. The germline V gene encodes CDR1 SGHTA and CDR2 FQGNSA. This CDR3 spans 16 amino acids. CDR3 loop: CASSSRTLEGADTQYF. CDR3 nucleotides: TGTGCCAGCAGCTCGCGCACCTTAGAGGGTGCAGATACGCAGTATTTT.

This chain connects TRBV7-2 to TRBJ2-5; 7 bases match TRBD2. The CDR3 is made up of 14 amino acids. The V gene end was trimmed by 3 bases and the J gene end by 5 bases; junction bases not matched to a gene: 6. Germline CDR1 and CDR2: SGHTA and FQGNSA. The CDR3: CASSFQAGYETQYF. The CDR3 bases are TGTGCCAGCAGCTTCCAAGCGGGGTATGAGACCCAGTACTTC.

The V call is TRBV18, the J call TRBJ2-2; 12 positions match TRBD2. Per germline, CDR1 KGHSH and CDR2 LQKENI. The CDR3 sequence is 19 residues long. V lost 1 base, J lost 6 bases, and 12 bases stayed unmatched. CDR3 amino acids: CASSPQGLAGRANPGELFF. The CDR3 nucleotides are TGTGCCAGCTCACCACAGGGACTAGCGGGCCGGGCCAACCCCGGGGAGCTGTTTTTT.

V and J are TRBV19 and TRBJ1-4, with 10 bases fitting TRBD1. V lost 5 bases, J lost 7 bases, and 4 bases stayed unmatched. Per the germline V gene, CDR1 is LNHDA and CDR2 is SQIVND (reference sequence). The length of the CDR3 is 14 residues. CDR3 DNA sequence: TGTGCCAGTAGTCCCGACAGGGGGCTTGAAAAACTGTTTTTT. Amino acids: CASSPDRGLEKLFF.

The chain links TRBV6-1 to TRBJ1-2, with D perhaps matching TRBD1 (5 bases). Trimming removed 8 bases from V and 3 bases from J, with 13 bases in between. Germline V lookup: CDR1 MNHNS, CDR2 SASEGT. The CDR3 runs 13 residues. CDR3 amino acids: CASDPGGYYGYTF. CDR3 DNA: TGTGCCAGCGACCCCGGGGGATACTATGGCTACACCTTC.

The genes are TRBV7-8 and TRBJ1-4, with no clear D. Germline V lookup: CDR1 SGHVS, CDR2 FQNEAQ. This CDR3 has 14 amino acids. Trimming cost V 5 bases and J 7 bases, with 14 bases left between them. In DNA, the CDR3 is TGTGCCAGCAGCCCGGACGGGGTTCTTGAAAAACTGTTTTTT. Its protein is CASSPDGVLEKLFF.

The chain carries TRBV5-5 and TRBJ1-1, with 8 bases identical to TRBD1. The V segment lost 4 bases and the J segment 3 bases; nucleotides outside the gene matches: 2. Germline V lookup: CDR1 SGHKS, CDR2 YYEKEE (reference sequence). This CDR3 has 13 amino acids. The CDR3 spells CASSRGQDTEAFF. Here the CDR3 DNA reads TGTGCCAGCAGCAGGGGACAGGACACTGAAGCTTTCTTT.

The rearrangement links TRBV4-2 to TRBJ2-7; 14 bases map to TRBD2. The CDR3 extends over 18 amino acids. Losses at the gene ends were 0 bases for V and 4 bases for J; bases not matched to a gene: 8. The germline CDR1 and CDR2 sequences are LGHNA and YNFKEQ. This CDR3 is CASSQDLWTSGGKYEQYF. The CDR3 DNA reads TGTGCCAGCAGCCAAGATTTATGGACTAGCGGGGGGAAGTACGAGCAGTACTTC.

In DNA form, the CDR3 reads TGCGCCAGCAGCTTGGGTAACCAAGAGGACATTCAGTACTTC. Translating gives CASSLGNQEDIQYF. The J gene is TRBJ2-4, the V gene TRBV5-1; D gene ambiguous. V was shortened by 0 bases and J by 8 bases, with 12 bases between the two germline ends. The CDR3 length is 14 residues. Germline CDR1 reads SGHRS; CDR2 reads YFSETQ.

V usage is TRBV28 and J usage is TRBJ1-5, with D unclear. This CDR3 spans 12 amino acids. Per the germline V gene, CDR1 is MDHEN and CDR2 is SYDVKM. V was pared by 7 bases and J by 5 bases, with 9 bases between. CDR3 sequence reads: CASNLGYQPQHF. The CDR3 coding sequence is TGTGCCAGCAACCTGGGCTATCAGCCCCAGCATTTT.

The rearrangement uses TRBV5-4 and TRBJ1-1, with TRBD1 matching 12 bases. Germline V gives CDR1 SGHNT, CDR2 YYREEE (reference sequence). The V gene end was trimmed by 5 bases and the J gene end by 4 bases; junction bases not matched to a gene: 9. This CDR3 is built from 16 residues. CDR3 DNA: TGTGCCAGCAGGAAGGGACAGGGGGCGCCGAGCACTGAAGCTTTCTTT. Amino acid sequence: CASRKGQGAPSTEAFF.

The chain is built from TRBV6-1 and TRBJ2-6, with 7 nucleotides matching TRBD1. The CDR3 extends over 15 amino acids. V lost 5 bases to trimming and J lost 2 bases; unmatched junction nucleotides: 3. Germline-derived CDR1 and CDR2 are MNHNS and SASEGT. The CDR3 here is CASSPQGAGANVLTF. In nucleotides, the CDR3 is TGTGCCAGCAGTCCCCAGGGGGCTGGGGCCAACGTCCTGACTTTC.

This rearrangement joins TRBV18 to TRBJ1-5; 9 bases align to TRBD1. The CDR3 is 15 residues long. Germline CDR1 KGHSH, CDR2 LQKENI. Unmatched junction bases numbered 6, after V lost 3 bases and J lost 6 bases. CDR3 in amino acids: CASSPPDRGLQPQHF. DNA of the CDR3: TGTGCCAGCTCACCTCCGGACAGGGGCCTTCAGCCCCAGCATTTT.

V gene TRBV30 combines with J gene TRBJ1-2; D is uncertain. This CDR3 is built from 13 residues. In germline, CDR1 is GTSNPN, CDR2 SVGIG (reference sequence). Trimming took off 3 bases at V and 4 bases at J, with 12 bases between the two ends. The CDR3 spells CAWSLINGYGYTF. DNA for the CDR3: TGTGCCTGGAGCTTAATCAACGGCTATGGCTACACCTTC.